The clone carrying this T cell receptor (beta chain) was counted many times. Investigators prepared the TCR beta libraries by applying iRepertoire HTBI primers and Arm-PCR of CDR3 regions. MiXCR, run by TCRdb on the multiplex PCR reads, gives a single entry per CDR3 protein. The sample includes some 400,000 distinct CDR3 sequences, 15% of them seen just once. This record belongs to a study of regulatory T cells in long-lasting Graves disease. Time point in this sample: newly diagnosed GD, antithyroid drugs for less than 3 months. Extracted PBMC RNA gave rise to the TCR library. This sample also belongs to another study, concerning T cells in Graves' hyperthyroidism and ophthalmopathy.

Sequences were derived from peripheral blood mononuclear cells (PBMCs), sampled at new diagnosis, from a patient treated with antithyroid drugs. The sequence was collected from a woman in her 30s with Graves disease.

CDR3 in amino acids: CASSSGWGVNQPQHF. CDR3 nucleotide sequence: TGTGCCAGCAGTTCGGGCTGGGGCGTCAATCAGCCCCAGCATTTT. The rearrangement links TRBV27 to TRBJ1-5; tentative D call: TRBD1 (5 bases). Germline V gene sequence: CDR1 MNHEY, CDR2 SMNVEV (reference sequence). Trimming left V 4 bases short and J 3 bases short, with 13 bases between. The CDR3 covers 15 residues.